Following are 28 T cell receptor beta chains from one sample sequenced in a study of blood T cells in healthy people across ages. Through a sample-barcoded 5' primer and a J-beta primer mix, a second PCR was run for about 7 to 12 cycles. TCRdb independently ran MiXCR on the 5' RACE reads; one entry per CDR3 protein. The sample yields around 650,000 distinct CDR3 sequences, roughly 32% seen once. The sequenced sample consisted of blood. Every receptor here comes from an elderly woman in good health.

This clonotype has at least ten counts. This chain joins TRBV9 and TRBJ2-7; no clear D gene. The CDR3 is made up of 14 amino acids. V was pared by 0 bases and J by 0 bases, with 7 bases between. Germline V gene data show CDR1 as SGDLS and CDR2 as YYNGEE. The CDR3 sequence is CASSVGRDSYEQYF. The CDR3 nucleotides read TGTGCCAGCAGCGTAGGAAGGGACTCCTACGAGCAGTACTTC.

About this clonotype: This sequence may be a read error, since a much larger clone differs from it by one base. V is TRBV6-5 and J is TRBJ2-7; tentative D call: TRBD1 (6 bases). The V end lost 6 bases, the J end lost 7 bases, and 16 bases lay between the germline ends. Germline CDR1 reads MNHEY; CDR2 reads SVGAGI. The CDR3 covers 13 residues. The CDR3 DNA reads as TGTGCCAGCAGCCGGACAGTATACAATGAGCAGTACTTC. Translating it yields CASSRTVYNEQYF.

This clonotype was counted ten times or more. The chain employs TRBV5-5 and TRBJ2-7; 7 nucleotides match TRBD1. There are 14 residues in the CDR3. Trimming took 5 bases from V and 3 from J; bases not matched to a gene: 8. CDR1 and CDR2 from the germline V gene are SGHKS and YYEKEE (reference sequence). The CDR3 coding sequence is TGTGCCAGCAGTTGGACAGGTGACTACTACGAGCAGTACTTC. It is translated as CASSWTGDYYEQYF.

Concerning this clonotype: This may arise from a read error, as a much more abundant clone is one base away. The chain combines TRBV6-6 with TRBJ2-7, with 7 bases identical to TRBD1. CDR3 length: 17 amino acids. Per the germline V gene, CDR1 is MNHNY and CDR2 is SVGAGI (reference sequence). For the CDR3, the DNA is TGTGCCGGCAGGGGGACAGCCGGGCGGACTTTCTCCTACGAGCAGTACTTC. Translating it yields CAGRGTAGRTFSYEQYF.

Concerning this clonotype: A read error is possible here, since a much larger clone lies one base away. The chain uses TRBV7-9 and TRBJ2-5, with TRBD2 as a possible D gene (5 bases). The length of the CDR3 is 14 residues. Germline values: CDR1 SEHNR, CDR2 FQNEAQ (reference sequence). The CDR3 loop is CANSLARRQETQYF. DNA of the CDR3: TGTGCCAACAGCTTAGCGAGGCGCCAAGAGACCCAGTACTTC.

Note on this clonotype: A read error may explain this, as a much larger clone is one base away. This sequence joins TRBV20-1 and TRBJ1-6, with D tentatively TRBD1 (5 bases). In germline, CDR1 is DFQATT, CDR2 SNEGSKA (reference sequence). The CDR3 contains 16 residues. CDR3 in amino acids: CSARSSQGDYNSPPHF. DNA of the CDR3: TGCAGTGCTAGATCCTCCCAGGGAGACTATAATTCACCCCCCCACTTT.

The CDR3 DNA reads TGTGCCATCAGTGAGGTAGGCAGCTCCTACGAGCAGTACTTC. This sequence encodes CAISEVGSSYEQYF. This rearrangement joins TRBV10-3 to TRBJ2-7; D ambiguous. From germline, CDR1 is ENHRY and CDR2 SYGVKD. V was pared by 2 bases and J by 0 bases, with 8 bases between. This CDR3 has 14 residues.

This clonotype came up many times. V usage is TRBV7-2 and J usage is TRBJ2-3, with 10 bases lining up with TRBD2. Unmatched junction bases numbered 4, after V lost 1 base and J lost 3 bases. The CDR3 loop spans 16 amino acids. The germline V gene encodes CDR1 SGHTA and CDR2 FQGNSA. The CDR3: CASSLGASGGTDTQYF. Here the CDR3 DNA reads TGTGCCAGCAGCTTAGGAGCTAGCGGGGGAACAGATACGCAGTATTTT.

In its sample, this clonotype was seen many times. The chain links TRBV24-1 to TRBJ2-5; TRBD1 matches at 10 bases. The length of the CDR3 is 16 residues. Germline CDR1 reads KGHDR; CDR2 reads SFDVKD. V lost 3 bases to trimming and J lost 2 bases; unmatched junction nucleotides: 5. DNA for the CDR3: TGTGCCACCAGTGATGCGGACAGGGGGGTACAAGAGACCCAGTACTTC. It translates to CATSDADRGVQETQYF.

This chain uses TRBV29-1 with TRBJ2-7, with no clear D. Trimming removed 6 bases at V and 0 bases at J, with 12 bases between. Germline V lookup: CDR1 SQVTM, CDR2 ANQGSEA. This CDR3 region has 13 residues. The CDR3 nucleotides are TGCAGCGTGACGATGGCAGGCTCCTACGAGCAGTACTTC. This sequence encodes CSVTMAGSYEQYF.

This clonotype was seen a handful of times. The V and J genes are TRBV18 and TRBJ1-1; D ambiguous. V lost 1 base, J lost 3 bases, and 15 bases lay in between. CDR3 length equals 16 residues. Germline lookup yields CDR1 KGHSH and CDR2 LQKENI. The CDR3 region is CASSPLVSGQDTEAFF. CDR3 bases: TGTGCCAGCTCACCACTCGTCTCGGGTCAGGACACTGAAGCTTTCTTT.

This clonotype was found many times. The chain is built from TRBV7-2 and TRBJ1-5, with D hard to call. The CDR3 is 15 amino acids. Trimming removed 6 bases from V and 1 base from J, with 13 bases in between. Germline-derived CDR1 and CDR2 are SGHTA and FQGNSA. In DNA, the CDR3 is TGTGCCAGCAGGCTACATCGGGCCAGCAATCAGCCCCAGCATTTT. Encoded protein: CASRLHRASNQPQHF. The full variable domain, with the rest looked up from reference TRBV7-2 and TRBJ1-5, is GAGVSQSPSNKVTEKGKDVELRCDPISGHTALYWYRQSLGQGLEFLIYFQGNSAPDKSGLPSDRFSAERTGGSVSTLTIQRTQQEDSAVYLCASRLHRASNQPQHFGDGTRLSIL.

As regards this clonotype: This clone may be a read error of a much larger clone one base away. CDR3 DNA: TGTACCAGCAGCTTCCCGACTGAAGCTTTCTTT. This gives the protein CTSSFPTEAFF. The chain combines TRBV7-9 with TRBJ1-1; D unclear. The V gene's germline CDR1 is SEHNR and CDR2 FQNEAQ (reference sequence). The CDR3 consists of 11 residues.

Remarks on this clonotype: With a much larger clone just one base away, this may be a read error. The J gene is TRBJ2-3, the V gene TRBV4-3; 9 bases align to TRBD1. Germline values: CDR1 LGHNA, CDR2 YSLEER. The CDR3 contains 16 residues. In nucleotides, the CDR3 is TGCGCCAGCAGCCAGTACGGACAGGGGAGCACAGATACGCGGTATTTT. Protein: CASSQYGQGSTDTRYF.

This clonotype was found many times. V and J are TRBV20-1 and TRBJ2-7; TRBD2 matches 8 bases. The CDR3 has 15 amino acids. The germline V gene has CDR1 DFQATT and CDR2 SNEGSKA (reference sequence). With V trimmed by 3 bases and J by 6 bases, 13 bases remained unmatched. CDR3 region: CSARNTGGLEGEQYF. DNA of the CDR3: TGCAGTGCTAGGAATACGGGGGGGCTCGAGGGCGAGCAGTACTTC.

This clonotype turned up a few times. The J gene is TRBJ2-3, the V gene TRBV28; D is undetermined. The CDR3 is 13 amino acids. The V gene lost 5 bases and the J gene lost 4 bases, with 10 bases spanning the gap. The germline V gene has CDR1 MDHEN and CDR2 SYDVKM. CDR3 protein: CASSTPGSDTQYF. In DNA, the CDR3 is TGTGCCAGCAGTACTCCTGGCTCAGATACGCAGTATTTT. Supplemented by reference TRBV28 and TRBJ2-3, the full variable domain reads DVKVTQSSRYLVKRTGEKVFLECVQDMDHENMFWYRQDPGLGLRLIYFSYDVKMKEKGDIPEGYSVSREKKERFSLILESASTNQTSMYLCASSTPGSDTQYFGPGTRLTVL.

This clonotype showed up many times. J is TRBJ1-2 and V is TRBV29-1; 7 bases align to TRBD1. This CDR3 region has 13 residues. Losses at the gene ends were 1 base for V and 4 bases for J; bases not matched to a gene: 3. Germline V gives CDR1 SQVTM, CDR2 ANQGSEA. CDR3 bases: TGCAGCGTTGAAGTAGCAGGGGGCTATGGCTACACCTTC. Residues: CSVEVAGGYGYTF. Complete variable domain (other parts from reference TRBV29-1 and TRBJ1-2): SAVISQKPSRDICQRGTSLTIQCQVDSQVTMMFWYRQQPGQSLTLIATANQGSEATYESGFVIDKFPISRPNLTFSTLTVSNMSPEDSSIYLCSVEVAGGYGYTFGSGTRLTVV.

V is TRBV7-2 and J is TRBJ2-3; TRBD2 matches 9 bases. The CDR3 runs 15 residues. Per germline, CDR1 SGHTA and CDR2 FQGNSA. Unmatched junction bases numbered 8, after V lost 3 bases and J lost 7 bases. CDR3 nucleotide sequence: TGTGCCAGCAGCTTGACTGGCGGGAGGGTAAATACGCAGTATTTT. Translating gives CASSLTGGRVNTQYF.

The chain uses TRBV9 and TRBJ2-3, with D perhaps matching TRBD1 (5 bases). Trimming pared 0 bases from V and 2 bases from J, leaving 10 bases between. The CDR3 is 15 residues long. The V gene's germline CDR1 is SGDLS and CDR2 YYNGEE. CDR3 region: CASSVGGSLTDTQYF. DNA of the CDR3: TGTGCCAGCAGCGTAGGGGGCAGCCTCACAGATACGCAGTATTTT.

V gene TRBV25-1 combines with J gene TRBJ1-6; D remains ambiguous. This CDR3 is built from 15 residues. The germline gives CDR1 MGHDK, CDR2 SYGVNS. V was clipped by 0 bases and J by 7 bases, with 10 bases between them. The CDR3 DNA sequence: TGTGCCAGCAGTGAATATGAGGGTGGGAATTCACCCCTCCACTTT. Translating it yields CASSEYEGGNSPLHF. Together with reference TRBV25-1 and TRBJ1-6, the CDR3 gives the full variable domain: EADIYQTPRYLVIGTGKKITLECSQTMGHDKMYWYQQDPGMELHLIHYSYGVNSTEKGDLSSESTVSRIRTEHFPLTLESARPSHTSQYLCASSEYEGGNSPLHFGNGTRLTVT.

Comments on this clonotype: This may stem from a read error, because a much larger clone lies one nucleotide away. The chain is built from TRBV10-3 and TRBJ1-2; D is perhaps TRBD1 (5 bases). The CDR3 has 13 amino acids. Germline lookup yields CDR1 ENHRY and CDR2 SYGVKD. Trimming removed 10 bases from V and 6 bases from J, with 18 bases in between. The CDR3 here is CATSRQTDHGYTF. The DNA of the CDR3 is TGTGCCACCAGCAGGCAGACAGACCATGGCTACACCTTC.

The genes are TRBV20-1 and TRBJ2-7; D might be TRBD2 (6 bases). Germline assignment: CDR1 DFQATT and CDR2 SNEGSKA (reference sequence). Trimming took 5 bases from V and 7 from J, leaving 18 bases between them. The CDR3 covers 13 residues. This CDR3 reads CSACGVTAGEQYF. The CDR3 DNA follows: TGCAGTGCTTGTGGGGTCACGGCGGGAGAGCAGTACTTC.

In its sample, this clonotype was seen many times. V gene TRBV28 combines with J gene TRBJ2-3, with no clear D. Germline V CDR1 and CDR2: MDHEN, SYDVKM. The CDR3 sequence is 13 residues long. V gave up 7 bases and J gave up 2 bases, with 10 bases separating them. The CDR3 DNA follows: TGTGCCAGCACCCCAAGCTACACAGATACGCAGTATTTT. Residues: CASTPSYTDTQYF.

This clonotype has a count of ten or more. The chain is built from TRBV9 and TRBJ2-6; D could derive from TRBD1 or TRBD2 (6 bases each). Trimming stripped 0 bases from V and 4 bases from J, with 17 bases between. The CDR3 sequence is 18 residues long. The germline V gene encodes CDR1 SGDLS and CDR2 YYNGEE. CDR3 sequence: CASSVATSGATGANVLTF. The CDR3 nucleotides are TGTGCCAGCAGCGTAGCTACCTCGGGGGCGACCGGGGCCAACGTCCTGACTTTC. The full variable domain, in which reference TRBV9 and TRBJ2-6 provide the parts outside the CDR3, is DSGVTQTPKHLITATGQRVTLRCSPRSGDLSVYWYQQSLDQGLQFLIQYYNGEERAKGNILERFSAQQFPDLHSELNLSSLELGDSALYFCASSVATSGATGANVLTFGAGSRLTVL.

This rearrangement joins TRBV4-3 to TRBJ1-4; 9 bases fit TRBD1. Germline V gives CDR1 LGHNA, CDR2 YSLEER. There are 16 residues in the CDR3. The V segment lost 4 bases and the J segment 8 bases; nucleotides outside the gene matches: 11. The DNA for the CDR3 is TGCGCCAGCAGCCGCCAGCCCGGGACAGGGAACGAAAAACTGTTTTTT. This codes for CASSRQPGTGNEKLFF.

This clonotype was detected a few times. The CDR3 coding sequence is TGTGCCTGGAGTGTTGGCAGTCTTAATTCACCCCTCCACTTT. This encodes CAWSVGSLNSPLHF. The V and J genes are TRBV30 and TRBJ1-6; D is ambiguous. The CDR3 has 14 residues. Germline V CDR1 and CDR2: GTSNPN, SVGIG (reference sequence). Trimming shortened V by 0 bases and J by 6 bases, and 9 bases separated the two germline ends.

Note on this clonotype: The junction shows a germline mismatch at one end, possibly a read error. The chain links TRBV11-1 to TRBJ2-5; D unresolved. CDR1 and CDR2 (germline): SGHAT, FQDESV (reference sequence). There are 11 residues in the CDR3. In DNA, the CDR3 is TGTGTCAGCAACCCTTCGGAGACCCGGTACTTC. It translates to CVSNPSETRYF.

As for this clonotype: At one end the junction does not follow the germline gene, possibly because of a read error. The chain is built from TRBV7-9 and TRBJ1-6, with D perhaps TRBD1 (5 bases). The CDR3 covers 14 residues. Germline CDR1 is SEHNR and CDR2 is FQNEAQ (reference sequence). In nucleotides, the CDR3 is TGTGCCCGCAGCCCGGGACTGGGAAATTCACCCCTCCACTTT. Its protein is CARSPGLGNSPLHF. The full variable domain, rest sourced from reference TRBV7-9 and TRBJ1-6, is DTGVSQNPRHKITKRGQNVTFRCDPISEHNRLYWYRQTLGQGPEFLTYFQNEAQLEKSRLLSDRFSAERPKGSFSTLEIQRTEQGDSAMYLCARSPGLGNSPLHFGNGTRLTVT.